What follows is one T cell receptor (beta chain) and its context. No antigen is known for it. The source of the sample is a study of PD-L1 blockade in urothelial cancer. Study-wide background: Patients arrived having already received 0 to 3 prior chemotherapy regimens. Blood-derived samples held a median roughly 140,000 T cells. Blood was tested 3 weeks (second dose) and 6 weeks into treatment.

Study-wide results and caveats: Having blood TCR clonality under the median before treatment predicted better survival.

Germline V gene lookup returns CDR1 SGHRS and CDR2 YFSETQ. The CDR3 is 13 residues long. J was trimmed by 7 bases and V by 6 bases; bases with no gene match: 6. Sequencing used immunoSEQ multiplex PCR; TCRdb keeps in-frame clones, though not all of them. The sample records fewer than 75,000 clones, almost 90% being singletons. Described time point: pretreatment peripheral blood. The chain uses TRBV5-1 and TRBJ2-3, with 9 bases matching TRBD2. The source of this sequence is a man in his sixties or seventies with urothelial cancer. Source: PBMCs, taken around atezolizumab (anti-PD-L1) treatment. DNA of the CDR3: TGCGCCAGCATGCGGGAGGGCCTATATACGCAGTATTTT. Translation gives CASMREGLYTQYF.